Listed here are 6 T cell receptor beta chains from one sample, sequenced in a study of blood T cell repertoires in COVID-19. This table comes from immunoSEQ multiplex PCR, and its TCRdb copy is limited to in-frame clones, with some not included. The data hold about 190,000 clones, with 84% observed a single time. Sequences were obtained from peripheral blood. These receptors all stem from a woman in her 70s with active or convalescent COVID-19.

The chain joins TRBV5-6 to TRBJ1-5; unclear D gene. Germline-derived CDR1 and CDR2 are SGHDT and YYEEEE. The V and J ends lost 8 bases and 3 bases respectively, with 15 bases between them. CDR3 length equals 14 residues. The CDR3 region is CARTSHEHNQPQHF. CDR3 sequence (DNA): TGTGCCAGGACAAGCCACGAACACAATCAGCCCCAGCATTTT.

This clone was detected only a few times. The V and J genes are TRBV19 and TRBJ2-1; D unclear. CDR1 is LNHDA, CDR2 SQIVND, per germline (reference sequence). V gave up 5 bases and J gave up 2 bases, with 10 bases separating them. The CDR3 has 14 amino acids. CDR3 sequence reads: CASSSGLTYNEQFF. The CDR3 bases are TGTGCCAGTAGTTCGGGTCTCACCTACAATGAGCAGTTCTTC.

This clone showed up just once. The CDR3 loop is CASSDRGYTGELFF. CDR3 nucleotide sequence: TGTGCCAGCAGTGACAGAGGGTACACCGGGGAGCTGTTTTTT. The chain employs TRBV2 and TRBJ2-2, with D perhaps matching TRBD2 (5 bases). V was trimmed by 3 bases and J by 3 bases, leaving 8 bases between them. Germline V gene lookup returns CDR1 SNHLY and CDR2 FYNNEI. There are 14 residues in the CDR3.

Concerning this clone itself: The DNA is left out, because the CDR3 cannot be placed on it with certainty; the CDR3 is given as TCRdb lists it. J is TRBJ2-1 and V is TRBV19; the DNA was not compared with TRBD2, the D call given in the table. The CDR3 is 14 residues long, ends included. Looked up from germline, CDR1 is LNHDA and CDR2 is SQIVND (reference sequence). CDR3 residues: CASTSGVGDNEQFF.

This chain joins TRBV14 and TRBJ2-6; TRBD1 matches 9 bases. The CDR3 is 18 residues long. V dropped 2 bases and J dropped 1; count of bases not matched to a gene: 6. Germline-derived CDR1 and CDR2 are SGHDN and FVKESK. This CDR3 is CASSQWGQGKSGANVLTF. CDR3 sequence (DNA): TGTGCCAGCAGCCAATGGGGACAGGGAAAGTCTGGGGCCAACGTCCTGACTTTC.

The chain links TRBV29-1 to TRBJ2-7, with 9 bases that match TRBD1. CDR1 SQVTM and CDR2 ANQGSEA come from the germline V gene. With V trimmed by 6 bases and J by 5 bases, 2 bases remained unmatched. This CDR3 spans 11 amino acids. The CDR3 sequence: CSVTGGHEQYF. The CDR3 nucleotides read TGCAGCGTCACAGGGGGCCACGAGCAGTACTTC.